This T cell receptor beta chain appears in the sequencing data of a study of T cell repertoires in cytomegalovirus infection. In the study overall: Public TCR beta signature analysis indicated the presence of both CMV infection and matching HLA type.

TCRdb analysed the reads with MiXCR anew, one entry per CDR3 protein. The table shows around 740,000 distinct CDR3 sequences, with 35% to 40% occurring only once. The sequence was obtained from a human donor in good health (CMV status not recorded). Some clones in this sample may be carry-over from other donors' samples. The sequenced material came from PBMCs.

CDR3 bases: TGTGCCAGCAGCTTGAGATCTACTAACTATGGCTACACCTTC. It encodes CASSLRSTNYGYTF. The chain links TRBV5-4 to TRBJ1-2; D is unresolved. The CDR3 is 14 amino acids. Germline CDR1 is SGHNT and CDR2 is YYREEE (reference sequence). The V end lost 1 base, the J end lost 0 bases, and 7 bases lay between the germline ends.